This T cell receptor (beta chain) originates from a study of spatial heterogeneity in lung cancer. Study information: Strong correlation linked TCR transcript counts in tumor regions to a T cell module score derived from matched bulk RNA-seq.

This clonotype is judged medium-sized (0.01 to 0.1%). Its antigen is unidentified. This beta chain is an off-target read within a library intended for alpha chains, so its frequency means little. Study-level findings and limits: It was found that expanded intratumoral alpha and beta TCR counts tracked tumor mutation counts.

Stated time point: sample taken at primary tumor resection. Donors were roughly 70 untreated early-stage non-small cell lung cancer patients. Whole RNA came from tumor, nontumor lung or frozen PBMC and was sequenced without being sorted. On each TCR cDNA molecule, a unique molecular identifier was present. TCRdb analysed the 5' RACE reads with MiXCR anew, one entry per CDR3 protein. This repertoire shows roughly 3,500 distinct CDR3 sequences, over 6% found once; its top ten account for 20%. Per the germline V gene, CDR1 is MNHEY and CDR2 is SVGAGI. CDR3 length equals 15 residues. V shed 5 bases and J 7 bases; nucleotides not matched to a gene: 10.

The chain uses TRBV6-5 and TRBJ1-2, with 10 bases matching TRBD1. This clonotype was sampled from a male donor with early-stage non-small cell lung cancer. The sample in question was lung tumor tissue, obtained at surgery. Here the CDR3 DNA reads TGTGCCAGCAGTCAATCGACAGGGGGCTGGGTTGGCTACACCTTC. It yields the protein CASSQSTGGWVGYTF.